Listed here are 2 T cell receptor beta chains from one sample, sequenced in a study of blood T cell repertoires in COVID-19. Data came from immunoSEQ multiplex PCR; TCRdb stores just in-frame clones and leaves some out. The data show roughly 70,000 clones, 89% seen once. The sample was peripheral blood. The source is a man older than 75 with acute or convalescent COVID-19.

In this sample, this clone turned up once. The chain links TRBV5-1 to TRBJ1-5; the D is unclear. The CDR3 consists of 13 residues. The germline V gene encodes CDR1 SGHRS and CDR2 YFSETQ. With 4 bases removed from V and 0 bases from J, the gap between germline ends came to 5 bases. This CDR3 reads CASSPLSNQPQHF. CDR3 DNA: TGCGCCAGCAGCCCCCTTAGCAATCAGCCCCAGCATTTT. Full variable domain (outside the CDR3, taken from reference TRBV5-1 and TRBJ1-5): KAGVTQTPRYLIKTRGQQVTLSCSPISGHRSVSWYQQTPGQGLQFLFEYFSETQRNKGNFPGRFSGRQFSNSRSEMNVSTLELGDSALYLCASSPLSNQPQHFGDGTRLSIL.

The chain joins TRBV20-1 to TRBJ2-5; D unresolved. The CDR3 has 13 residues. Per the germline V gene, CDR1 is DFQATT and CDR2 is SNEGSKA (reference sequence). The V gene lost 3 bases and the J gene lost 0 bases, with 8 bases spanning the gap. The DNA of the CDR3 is TGCAGTGCTAGTTCCACGGACCAAGAGACCCAGTACTTC. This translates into CSASSTDQETQYF.